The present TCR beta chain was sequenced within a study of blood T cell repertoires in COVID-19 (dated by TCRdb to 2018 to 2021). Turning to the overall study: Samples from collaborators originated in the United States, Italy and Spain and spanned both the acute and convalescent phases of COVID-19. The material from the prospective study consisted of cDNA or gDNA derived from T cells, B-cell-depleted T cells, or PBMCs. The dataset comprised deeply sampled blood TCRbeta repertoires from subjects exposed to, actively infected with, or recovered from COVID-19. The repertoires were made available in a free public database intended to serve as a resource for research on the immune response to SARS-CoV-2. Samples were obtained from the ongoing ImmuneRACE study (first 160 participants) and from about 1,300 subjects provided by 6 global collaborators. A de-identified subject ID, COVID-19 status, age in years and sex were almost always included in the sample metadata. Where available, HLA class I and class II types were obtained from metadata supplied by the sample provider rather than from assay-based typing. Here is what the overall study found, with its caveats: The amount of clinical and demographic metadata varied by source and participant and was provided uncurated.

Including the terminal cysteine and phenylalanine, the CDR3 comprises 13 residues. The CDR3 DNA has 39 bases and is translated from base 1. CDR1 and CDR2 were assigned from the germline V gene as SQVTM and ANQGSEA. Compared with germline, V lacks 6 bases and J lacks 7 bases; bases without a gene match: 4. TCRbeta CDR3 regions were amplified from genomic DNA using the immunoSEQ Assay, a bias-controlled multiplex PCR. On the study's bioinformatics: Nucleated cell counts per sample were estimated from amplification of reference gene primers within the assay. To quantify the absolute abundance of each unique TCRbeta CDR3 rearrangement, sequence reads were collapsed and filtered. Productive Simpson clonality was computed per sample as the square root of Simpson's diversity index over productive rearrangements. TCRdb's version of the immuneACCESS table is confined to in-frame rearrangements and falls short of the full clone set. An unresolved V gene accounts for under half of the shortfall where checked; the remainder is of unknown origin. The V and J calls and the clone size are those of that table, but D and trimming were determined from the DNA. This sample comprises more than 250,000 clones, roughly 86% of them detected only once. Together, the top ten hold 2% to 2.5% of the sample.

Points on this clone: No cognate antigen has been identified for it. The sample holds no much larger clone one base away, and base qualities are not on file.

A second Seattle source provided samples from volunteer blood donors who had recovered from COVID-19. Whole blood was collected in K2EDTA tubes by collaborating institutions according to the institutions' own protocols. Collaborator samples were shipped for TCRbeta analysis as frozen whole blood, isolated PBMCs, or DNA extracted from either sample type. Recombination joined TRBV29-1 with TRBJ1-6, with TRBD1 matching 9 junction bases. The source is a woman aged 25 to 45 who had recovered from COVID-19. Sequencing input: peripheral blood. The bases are TGCAGCGTCAGACAGGGGGAGAATTCACCCCTCCACTTT. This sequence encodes CSVRQGENSPLHF.